Included here is one T cell receptor (beta chain) sequence, with context. This sample is drawn from a study of blood T cell repertoires in COVID-19. Study overall: From T cells, B-cell-depleted T cells, or PBMCs came the material, which was cDNA or gDNA.

During active infection, Seattle patients enrolled and were then monitored through disease. Original analysis: For nucleated cells, counts were estimated from reference gene primer amplification. TCRdb's table, derived via immunoSEQ multiplex PCR, lists solely in-frame clones and lacks some. Clone size and V and J calls were adopted from that table, with D and trimming inferred from the DNA. This sample has some 350,000 clones, with around 86% found just once. The CDR3 spans 15 residues. V was cut by 3 bases and J by 5 bases, with 14 bases left in between. In germline, CDR1 is KGHDR, CDR2 SFDVKD. Material: peripheral blood. This chain links TRBV24-1 with TRBJ2-3; weak D call: TRBD2 (5 bases). This receptor was taken from a woman aged 50 to 60 with COVID-19, enrolled during active disease. CDR3 sequence: CATSDPRRMGDTQYF. The CDR3 DNA is TGTGCCACCAGTGATCCGAGGAGGATGGGAGATACGCAGTATTTT.